What follows describes a single T cell receptor (beta chain). Germline is not matched at one junction end, which may reflect a read error. In germline, CDR1 is MNHNY, CDR2 SVGAGI (reference sequence). This CDR3 has 16 residues. The data belong to a study of cytotoxic CD8 clonotypes in ibrutinib-treated CLL. Study information: Sequencing produced an average of about 260,000 productive templates and tens of thousands of productive rearrangements per sample.

Libraries were prepared by immunoSEQ multiplex PCR; TCRdb keeps only in-frame clonotypes and omits some of them. This sample has about 160,000 clones, with approximately 77% found just once. This TCR was sampled from a human donor with chronic lymphocytic leukemia. This chain joins TRBV6-6 and TRBJ1-3; the match to TRBD1 covers 9 bases. The sample here was PBMCs, taken after 12 months of ibrutinib treatment. CDR3 coding DNA: TGTGCCAGCGGGTCCATACAGGGGGCTGCTGGTAACACCATATATTTT. Its protein product is CASGSIQGAAGNTIYF.